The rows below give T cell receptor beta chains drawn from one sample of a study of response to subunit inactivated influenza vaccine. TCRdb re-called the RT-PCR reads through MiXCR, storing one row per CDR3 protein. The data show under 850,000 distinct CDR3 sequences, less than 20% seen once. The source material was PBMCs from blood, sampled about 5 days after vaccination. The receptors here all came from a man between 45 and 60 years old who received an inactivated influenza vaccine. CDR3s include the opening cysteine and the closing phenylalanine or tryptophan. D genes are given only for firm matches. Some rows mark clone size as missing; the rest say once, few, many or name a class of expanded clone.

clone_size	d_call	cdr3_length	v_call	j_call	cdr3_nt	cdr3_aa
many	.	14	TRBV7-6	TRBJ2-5	TGTGCCAGCAGCTTAGGGGGCGTTCAGGGGACCCAGTACTTC	CASSLGGVQGTQYF
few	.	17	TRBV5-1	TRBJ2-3	TGCGCCAGCAGCTTGGCGGCTCGGGGCAGTAGCACAGATACGCAGTATTTT	CASSLAARGSSTDTQYF
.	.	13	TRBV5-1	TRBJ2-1	TGCGCCAGCAGCTTGGGTCCGGAGCTGAAGCAGTTCTTC	CASSLGPELKQFF
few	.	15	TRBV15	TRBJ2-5	TGTGCCACCAGCAGAGTTGGGCGGAGGGAAGAGACCCAGTACTTC	CATSRVGRREETQYF
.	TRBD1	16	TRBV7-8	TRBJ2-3	TGTGCCAGCAGCGGAGAACAGGGGGCGATTACAGATACGCAGTATTTT	CASSGEQGAITDTQYF
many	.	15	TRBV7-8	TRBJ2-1	TGTGCCAGCAGCTTAGGCAGGGGGGGCTACAATGAGCAGTTCTTC	CASSLGRGGYNEQFF
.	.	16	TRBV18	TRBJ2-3	TGTGCCAGCTCACCGGTTGCGGGATCTAGCACAGATACGCAGTATTTT	CASSPVAGSSTDTQYF
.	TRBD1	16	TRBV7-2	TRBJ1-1	TGTGCCAGCAGCCCCGGACAGGGGTCCATTCGGGGTGAAGCTTTCTTT	CASSPGQGSIRGEAFF
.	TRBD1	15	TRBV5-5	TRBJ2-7	TGTGCCAGCAGCTTGGAGGGACAGGGGGCGCCTGAGCAGTACTTC	CASSLEGQGAPEQYF
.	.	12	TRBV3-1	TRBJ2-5	TGTGCCAGCAGCCAAGGTGGAGGGACCCAGTACTTC	CASSQGGGTQYF
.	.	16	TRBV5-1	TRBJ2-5	TGCGCCAGTGACACCGGGAGCAGGGGGTATGGAGAGACCCAGTACTTC	CASDTGSRGYGETQYF
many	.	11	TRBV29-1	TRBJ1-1	TGCAGCTCGACAGAGAACACTGAAGCTTTCTTT	CSSTENTEAFF
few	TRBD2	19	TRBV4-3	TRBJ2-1	TGCGCCAGCAGCCATGGGACTAGCGGGAGGGCCGGTAGCTACAATGAGCAGTTCTTC	CASSHGTSGRAGSYNEQFF
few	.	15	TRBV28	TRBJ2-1	TGTGCCAGCAGTCCCCAATACAGTACCCGGGCAGGGCAGTTCTTC	CASSPQYSTRAGQFF
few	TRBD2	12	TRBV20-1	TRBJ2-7	TGCAGTGCCAGCGGGAGTCTCTACGAGCAGTACTTC	CSASGSLYEQYF
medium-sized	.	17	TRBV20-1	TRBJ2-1	TGCAGTGCTAGAGATCCTGGGACAACAGGTTCCTACAATGAGCAGTTCTTC	CSARDPGTTGSYNEQFF
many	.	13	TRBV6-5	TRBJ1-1	TGTGCCAGCAGTTACGGGATGAACACTGAAGCTTTCTTT	CASSYGMNTEAFF
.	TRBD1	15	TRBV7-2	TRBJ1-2	TGTGCCAGCAGCTTAGCGGGACAGGGGATGGTTGGCTACACCTTC	CASSLAGQGMVGYTF
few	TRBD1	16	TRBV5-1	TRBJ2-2	TGCGCCAGCAGCATTTCCGGACAGGGGGCGATCGGGGAGCTGTTTTTT	CASSISGQGAIGELFF
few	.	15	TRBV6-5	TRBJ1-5	TGTGCCAGCAGTTACTCCTCCGGATACAATCAGCCCCAGCATTTT	CASSYSSGYNQPQHF
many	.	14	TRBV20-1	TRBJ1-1	TGCAGTGCTAGAGATCTGCCCTTGAACACTGAAGCTTTCTTT	CSARDLPLNTEAFF
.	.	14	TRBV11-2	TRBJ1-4	TGTGCCAGCAGTGAAAGTGCAACTAATGAAAAACTGTTTTTT	CASSESATNEKLFF
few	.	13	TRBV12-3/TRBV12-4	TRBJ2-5	TGTGCCAGCAGTTTAGGATTGACGGAGACCCAGTACTTC	CASSLGLTETQYF
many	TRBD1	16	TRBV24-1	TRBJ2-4	TGTGCCACCAGTGAGGGGACAGGGCGTTCCAAAAACATTCAGTACTTC	CATSEGTGRSKNIQYF
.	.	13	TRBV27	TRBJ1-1	TGTGCCAGCAGTGGAGACCTGAACACTGAAGCTTTCTTT	CASSGDLNTEAFF
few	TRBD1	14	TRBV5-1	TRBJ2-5	TGCGCCAGCAGCCGACAGGGGATGGTGGAGACCCAGTACTTC	CASSRQGMVETQYF
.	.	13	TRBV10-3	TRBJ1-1	TGTGCCATCAGTGAGTCCTGGAACACTGAAGCTTTCTTT	CAISESWNTEAFF
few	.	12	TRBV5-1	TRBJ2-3	TGCGCCAGCAGCTTTGATGGAGATACGCAGTATTTT	CASSFDGDTQYF
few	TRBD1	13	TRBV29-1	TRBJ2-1	TGCAGCGTTGGTCGAACACAGGGGACGAGGCAGTTCTTC	CSVGRTQGTRQFF
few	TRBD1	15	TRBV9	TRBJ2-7	TGTGCCAGCAGCGGTCCGGGACAGGGGTCCTACGAGCAGTACTTC	CASSGPGQGSYEQYF
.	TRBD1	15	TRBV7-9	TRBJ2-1	TGTGCCAGCAGCCCCAGACAGGGGGCTCGGGATGAGCAGTTCTTC	CASSPRQGARDEQFF
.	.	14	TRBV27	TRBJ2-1	TGTGCCAGCAGTGACATACAGTCCTACAATGAGCAGTTCTTC	CASSDIQSYNEQFF
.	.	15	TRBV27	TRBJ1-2	TGTGCCAGCAGCCCGAGCTTGGGGACCTTCTATGGCTACACCTTC	CASSPSLGTFYGYTF
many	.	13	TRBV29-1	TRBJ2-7	TGCAGCGTTTACCCGGACAGCTCCTACGAGCAGTACTTC	CSVYPDSSYEQYF
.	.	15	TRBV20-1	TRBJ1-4	TGCAGTGCTAGAGATGTGGGGGATTGGGGTGAAAAACTGTTTTTT	CSARDVGDWGEKLFF
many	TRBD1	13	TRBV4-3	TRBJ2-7	TGCGCCAGCAGCCAGTCCACAGGGGGGAAGCAGTACTTC	CASSQSTGGKQYF
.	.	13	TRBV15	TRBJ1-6	TGTGCCACCAGTCCCTGGACAGCACAGCCTCTCCACTTT	CATSPWTAQPLHF
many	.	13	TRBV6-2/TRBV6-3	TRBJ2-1	TGTGCCAGCAGTTACTACCCGGGGAATGAGCAGTTCTTC	CASSYYPGNEQFF
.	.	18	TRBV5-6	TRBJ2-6	TGTGCCAGCAGCTTGAGATGGCGGAGCCCCTCTGGGGCCAACGTCCTGACTTTC	CASSLRWRSPSGANVLTF
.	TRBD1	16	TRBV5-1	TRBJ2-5	TGCGCCAGCAGCTTAACAGGACAGGGGTGGGGAGAGACCCAGTACTTC	CASSLTGQGWGETQYF
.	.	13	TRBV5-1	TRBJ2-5	TGCGCCATCAGCCTACAGGGAGAGGAGACCCAGTACTTC	CAISLQGEETQYF
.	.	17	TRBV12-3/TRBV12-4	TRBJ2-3	TGTGCCAGCAGTTGGTCCCGCTCGGGATTATTCACAGATACGCAGTATTTT	CASSWSRSGLFTDTQYF
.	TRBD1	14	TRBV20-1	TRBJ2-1	TGCAGTGCTAGGAGGGACAGGTCCTACAATGAGCAGTTCTTC	CSARRDRSYNEQFF
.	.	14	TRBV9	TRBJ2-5	TGTGCCAGCAGCGTAGGGACACAACAAGAGACCCAGTACTTC	CASSVGTQQETQYF
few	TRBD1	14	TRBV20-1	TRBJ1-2	TGCAGTGCTATCCGGGACAGGGTGAGCTATGGCTACACCTTC	CSAIRDRVSYGYTF
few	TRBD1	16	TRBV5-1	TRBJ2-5	TGCGCCAGCAGCTCCCATTCCGGGACAGCAGAAGGGACCCAGTACTTC	CASSSHSGTAEGTQYF
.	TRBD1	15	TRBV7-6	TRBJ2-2	TGTGCCAGCAGCTTAGAACCAGGGGGATCCGGGGAGCTGTTTTTT	CASSLEPGGSGELFF
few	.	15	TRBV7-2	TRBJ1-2	TGTGCCAGCAGCTTATGGTCTTCGCCGGACTATGGCTACACCTTC	CASSLWSSPDYGYTF
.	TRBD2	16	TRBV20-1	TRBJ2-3	TGCAGTGCTACCCACCTAGCGGGGGGGGGTACAGATACGCAGTATTTT	CSATHLAGGGTDTQYF
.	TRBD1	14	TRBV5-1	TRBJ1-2	TGCGCCAGCAGCTTAAACAGGGGTGACTATGGCTACACCTTC	CASSLNRGDYGYTF
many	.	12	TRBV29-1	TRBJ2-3	TGCAGCGTTTCTCCTAGCACAGATACGCAGTATTTT	CSVSPSTDTQYF
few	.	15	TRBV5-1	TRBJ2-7	TGCGCCAGCAGCTTGGAGCCAGGGGTATCCTACGAGCAGTACTTC	CASSLEPGVSYEQYF
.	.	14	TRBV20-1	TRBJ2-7	TGCAGTGCTAGCCCTCCGTTGACCTCCTACGAGCAGTACTTC	CSASPPLTSYEQYF
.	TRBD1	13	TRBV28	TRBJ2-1	TGTGCCAGCAGTTCCCCACAGGGGAATGAGCAGTTCTTC	CASSSPQGNEQFF
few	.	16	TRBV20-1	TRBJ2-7	TGCAGTGCTAGCGAACCCGGGTCCTCGCCCTCCTACGAGCAGTACTTC	CSASEPGSSPSYEQYF